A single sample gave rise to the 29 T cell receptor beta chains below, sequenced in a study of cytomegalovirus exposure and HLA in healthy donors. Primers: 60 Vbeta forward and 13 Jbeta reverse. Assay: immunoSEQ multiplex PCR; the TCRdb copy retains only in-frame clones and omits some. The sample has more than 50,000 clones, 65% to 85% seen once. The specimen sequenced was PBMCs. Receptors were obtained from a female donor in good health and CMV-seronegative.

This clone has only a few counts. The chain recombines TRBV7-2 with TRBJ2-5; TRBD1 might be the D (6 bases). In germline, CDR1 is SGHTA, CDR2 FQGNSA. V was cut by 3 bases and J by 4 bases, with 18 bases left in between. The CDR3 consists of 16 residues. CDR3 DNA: TGTGCCAGCAGCTTCCGGAGCACAGGGCTGGGAGAGACCCAGTACTTC. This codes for CASSFRSTGLGETQYF.

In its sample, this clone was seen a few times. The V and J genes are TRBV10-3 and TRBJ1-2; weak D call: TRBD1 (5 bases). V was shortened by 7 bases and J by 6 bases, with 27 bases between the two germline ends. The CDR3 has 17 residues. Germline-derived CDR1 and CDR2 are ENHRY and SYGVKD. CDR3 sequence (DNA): TGTGCCATCACCTCCGAGGACATTGGGGTGAAGGTTCATGGCTACACCTTC. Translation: CAITSEDIGVKVHGYTF.

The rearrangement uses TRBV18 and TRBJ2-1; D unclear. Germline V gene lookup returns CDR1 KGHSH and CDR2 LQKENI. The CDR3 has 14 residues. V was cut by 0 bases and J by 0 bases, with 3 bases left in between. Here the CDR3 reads CASSPPSSYNEQFF. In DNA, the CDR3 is TGTGCCAGCTCACCACCTAGCTCCTACAATGAGCAGTTCTTC.

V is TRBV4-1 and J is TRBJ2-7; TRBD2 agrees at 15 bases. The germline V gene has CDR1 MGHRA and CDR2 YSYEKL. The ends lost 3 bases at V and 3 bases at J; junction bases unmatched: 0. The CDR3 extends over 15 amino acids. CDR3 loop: CASSQGLAGGYEQYF. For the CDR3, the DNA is TGCGCCAGCAGCCAGGGACTAGCGGGAGGCTACGAGCAGTACTTC.

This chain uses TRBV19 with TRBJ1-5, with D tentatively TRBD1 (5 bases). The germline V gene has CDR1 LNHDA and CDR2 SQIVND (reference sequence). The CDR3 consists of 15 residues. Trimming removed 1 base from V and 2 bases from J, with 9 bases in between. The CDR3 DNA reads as TGTGCCAGTAGTATAGGTTCGGGGGGCAATCAGCCCCAGCATTTT. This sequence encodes CASSIGSGGNQPQHF.

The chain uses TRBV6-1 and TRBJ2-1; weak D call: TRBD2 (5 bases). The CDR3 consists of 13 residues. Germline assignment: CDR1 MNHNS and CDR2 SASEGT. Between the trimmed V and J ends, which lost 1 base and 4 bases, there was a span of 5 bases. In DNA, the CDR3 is TGTGCCAGCAGTGAAGGCGGGTACAATGAGCAGTTCTTC. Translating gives CASSEGGYNEQFF.

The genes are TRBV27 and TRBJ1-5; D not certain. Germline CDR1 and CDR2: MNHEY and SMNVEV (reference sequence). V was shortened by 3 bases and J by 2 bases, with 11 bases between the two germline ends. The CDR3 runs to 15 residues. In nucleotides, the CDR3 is TGTGCCAGCAGTTTCCGGGGTATGGGCAATCAGCCCCAGCATTTT. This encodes CASSFRGMGNQPQHF.

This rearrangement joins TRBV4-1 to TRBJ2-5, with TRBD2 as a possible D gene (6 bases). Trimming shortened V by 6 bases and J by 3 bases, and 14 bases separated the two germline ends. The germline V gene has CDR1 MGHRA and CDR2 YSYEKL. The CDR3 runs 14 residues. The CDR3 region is CASSPLEREETQYF. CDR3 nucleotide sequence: TGCGCCAGCAGTCCCCTGGAGCGGGAAGAGACCCAGTACTTC.

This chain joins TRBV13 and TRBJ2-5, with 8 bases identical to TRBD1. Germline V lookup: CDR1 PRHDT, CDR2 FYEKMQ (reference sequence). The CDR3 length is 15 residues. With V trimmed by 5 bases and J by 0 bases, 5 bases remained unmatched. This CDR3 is CASSLLDRDQETQYF. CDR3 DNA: TGTGCCAGCAGCCTCCTGGACAGGGACCAAGAGACCCAGTACTTC. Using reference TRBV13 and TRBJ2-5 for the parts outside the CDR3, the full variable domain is AAGVIQSPRHLIKEKRETATLKCYPIPRHDTVYWYQQGPGQDPQFLISFYEKMQSDKGSIPDRFSAQQFSDYHSELNMSSLELGDSALYFCASSLLDRDQETQYFGPGTRLLVL.

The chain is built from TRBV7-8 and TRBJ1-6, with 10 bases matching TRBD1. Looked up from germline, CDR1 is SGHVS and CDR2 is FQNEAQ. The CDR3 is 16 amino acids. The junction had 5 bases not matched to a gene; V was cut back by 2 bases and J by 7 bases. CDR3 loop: CASSLLVGQGNSPLHF. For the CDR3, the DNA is TGTGCCAGCAGCTTACTCGTGGGACAGGGGAATTCACCCCTCCACTTT.

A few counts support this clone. The CDR3 DNA is TGTGCCAGCAGTGACCTGGCGGGGGAAAGCACAGATACGCAGTATTTT. Protein product: CASSDLAGESTDTQYF. This chain joins TRBV6-4 and TRBJ2-3; 7 nucleotides agree with TRBD2. This CDR3 spans 16 amino acids. J lost 0 bases, V lost 2 bases, and 5 bases had no gene match. Per germline, CDR1 MRHNA and CDR2 SNTAGT.

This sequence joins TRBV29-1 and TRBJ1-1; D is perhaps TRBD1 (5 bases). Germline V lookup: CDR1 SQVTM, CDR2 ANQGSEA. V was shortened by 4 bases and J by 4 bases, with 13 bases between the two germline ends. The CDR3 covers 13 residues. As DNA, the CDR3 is TGCAGCGTTGTTGAAGGGGTGCGCACTGAAGCTTTCTTT. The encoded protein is CSVVEGVRTEAFF.

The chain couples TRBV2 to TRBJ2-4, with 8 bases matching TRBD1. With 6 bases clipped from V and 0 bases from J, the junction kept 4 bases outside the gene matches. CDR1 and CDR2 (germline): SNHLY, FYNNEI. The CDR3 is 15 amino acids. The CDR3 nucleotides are TGTGCCAGCAGAGACAGGGGCTTAGCCAAAAACATTCAGTACTTC. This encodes CASRDRGLAKNIQYF.

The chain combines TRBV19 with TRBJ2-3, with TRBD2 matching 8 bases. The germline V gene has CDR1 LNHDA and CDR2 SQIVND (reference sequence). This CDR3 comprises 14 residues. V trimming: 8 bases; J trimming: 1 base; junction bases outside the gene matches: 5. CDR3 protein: CASVAGLGTDTQYF. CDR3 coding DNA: TGTGCCAGTGTAGCGGGATTGGGCACAGATACGCAGTATTTT.

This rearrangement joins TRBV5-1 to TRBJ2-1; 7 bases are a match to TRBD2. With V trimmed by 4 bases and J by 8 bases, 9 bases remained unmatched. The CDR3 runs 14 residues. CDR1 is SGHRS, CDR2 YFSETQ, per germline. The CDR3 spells CASSQGLDFYEQFF. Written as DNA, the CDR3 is TGCGCCAGCAGCCAAGGACTAGATTTCTATGAGCAGTTCTTC.

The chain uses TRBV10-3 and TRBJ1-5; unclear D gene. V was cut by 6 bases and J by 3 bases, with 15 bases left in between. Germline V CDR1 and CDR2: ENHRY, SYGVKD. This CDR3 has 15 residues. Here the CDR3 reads CAISPVRVPNQPQHF. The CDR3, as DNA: TGTGCCATCAGCCCGGTGAGGGTCCCCAATCAGCCCCAGCATTTT.

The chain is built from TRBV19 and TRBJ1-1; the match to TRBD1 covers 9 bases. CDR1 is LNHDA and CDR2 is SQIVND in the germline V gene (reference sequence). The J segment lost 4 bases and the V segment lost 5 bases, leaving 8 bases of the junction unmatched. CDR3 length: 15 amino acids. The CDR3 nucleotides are TGTGCCAGTAGTCTCACCGGGACAGGGAGCACTGAAGCTTTCTTT. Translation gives CASSLTGTGSTEAFF. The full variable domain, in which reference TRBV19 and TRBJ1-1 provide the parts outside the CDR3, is DGGITQSPKYLFRKEGQNVTLSCEQNLNHDAMYWYRQDPGQGLRLIYYSQIVNDFQKGDIAEGYSVSREKKESFPLTVTSAQKNPTAFYLCASSLTGTGSTEAFFGQGTRLTVV.

DNA of the CDR3: TGTGCCAGCAGCTTACAGCGGGGGGGCCCTGTGGAGACCCAGTACTTC. Translating it yields CASSLQRGGPVETQYF. The chain uses TRBV13 and TRBJ2-5, with 10 nucleotides matching TRBD2. J gave up 5 bases and V 2 bases, and 8 bases lay outside the gene matches. Looked up from germline, CDR1 is PRHDT and CDR2 is FYEKMQ (reference sequence). This CDR3 region has 16 residues.

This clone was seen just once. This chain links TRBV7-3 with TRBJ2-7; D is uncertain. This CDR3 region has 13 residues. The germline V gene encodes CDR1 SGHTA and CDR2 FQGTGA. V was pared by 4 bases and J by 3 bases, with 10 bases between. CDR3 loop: CASSSANGYEQYF. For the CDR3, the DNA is TGTGCCAGCAGCTCAGCGAACGGCTACGAGCAGTACTTC.

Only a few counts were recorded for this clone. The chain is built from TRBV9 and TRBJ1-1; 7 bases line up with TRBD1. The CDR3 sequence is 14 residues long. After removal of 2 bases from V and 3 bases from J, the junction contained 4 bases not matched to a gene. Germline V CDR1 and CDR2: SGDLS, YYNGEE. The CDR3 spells CASSVGTDYTEAFF. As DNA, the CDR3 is TGTGCCAGCAGCGTCGGGACAGATTACACTGAAGCTTTCTTT.

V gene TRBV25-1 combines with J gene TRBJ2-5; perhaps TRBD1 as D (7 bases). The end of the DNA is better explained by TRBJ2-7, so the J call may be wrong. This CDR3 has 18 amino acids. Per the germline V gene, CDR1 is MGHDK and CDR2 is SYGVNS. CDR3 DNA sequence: TGTGCCAGCAGTGAATCCGCGGGGACAGTACCTAGCCTCTACGAGCAGTACTTC. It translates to CASSESAGTVPSLYEQYF.

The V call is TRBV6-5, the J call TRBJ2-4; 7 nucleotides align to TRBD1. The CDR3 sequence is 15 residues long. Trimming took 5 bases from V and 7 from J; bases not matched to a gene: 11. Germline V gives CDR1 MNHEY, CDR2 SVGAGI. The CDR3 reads CASSGAKGAGNIQYF. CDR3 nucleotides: TGTGCCAGCAGTGGGGCAAAGGGGGCAGGGAACATTCAGTACTTC.

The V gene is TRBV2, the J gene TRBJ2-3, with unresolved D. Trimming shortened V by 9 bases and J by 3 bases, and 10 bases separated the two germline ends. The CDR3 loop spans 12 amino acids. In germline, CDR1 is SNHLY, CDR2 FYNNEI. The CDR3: CASQSGTDTQYF. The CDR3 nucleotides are TGTGCCAGTCAATCCGGGACAGATACGCAGTATTTT.

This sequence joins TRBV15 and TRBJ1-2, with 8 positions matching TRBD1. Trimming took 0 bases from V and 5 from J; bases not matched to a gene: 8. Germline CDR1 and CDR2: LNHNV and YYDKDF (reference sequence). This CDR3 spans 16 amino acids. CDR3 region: CATSRDLQGDRYGYTF. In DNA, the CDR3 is TGTGCCACCAGCAGAGATCTACAGGGGGATAGGTATGGCTACACCTTC. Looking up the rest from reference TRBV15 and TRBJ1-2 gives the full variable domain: DAMVIQNPRYQVTQFGKPVTLSCSQTLNHNVMYWYQQKSSQAPKLLFHYYDKDFNNEADTPDNFQSRRPNTSFCFLDIRSPGLGDTAMYLCATSRDLQGDRYGYTFGSGTRLTVV.

The CDR3 DNA reads TGTGCCAGCGCCCCGGAGGGACCCCAAGCGGGCTACACCTTC. This translates into CASAPEGPQAGYTF. The chain carries TRBV7-9 and TRBJ1-2; the D gene is possibly TRBD1 (5 bases). Looked up from germline, CDR1 is SEHNR and CDR2 is FQNEAQ (reference sequence). Trimming removed 8 bases at V and 8 bases at J, with 21 bases between. This CDR3 has 14 residues.

CDR3 sequence reads: CASSIGPGQGVWYPNNEQFF. CDR3 sequence (DNA): TGTGCCAGTAGTATAGGGCCCGGGCAAGGGGTTTGGTACCCAAACAATGAGCAGTTCTTC. V is TRBV19 and J is TRBJ2-1, with D maybe TRBD1 (5 bases). This CDR3 has 20 residues. Germline CDR1 reads LNHDA; CDR2 reads SQIVND (reference sequence). V was pared by 1 base and J by 5 bases, with 27 bases between.

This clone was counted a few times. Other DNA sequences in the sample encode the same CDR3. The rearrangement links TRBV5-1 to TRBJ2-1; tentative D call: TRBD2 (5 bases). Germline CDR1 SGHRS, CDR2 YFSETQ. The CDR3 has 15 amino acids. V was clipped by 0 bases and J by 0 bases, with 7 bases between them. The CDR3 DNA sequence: TGCGCCAGCAGCTTGGCGGGGAGCTCCTACAATGAGCAGTTCTTC. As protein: CASSLAGSSYNEQFF.

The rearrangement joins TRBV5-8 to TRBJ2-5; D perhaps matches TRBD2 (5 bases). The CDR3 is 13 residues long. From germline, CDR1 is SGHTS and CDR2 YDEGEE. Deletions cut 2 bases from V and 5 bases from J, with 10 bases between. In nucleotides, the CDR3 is TGTGCCAGCAGCTTACGGGGAGAGGAGACCCAGTACTTC. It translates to CASSLRGEETQYF.

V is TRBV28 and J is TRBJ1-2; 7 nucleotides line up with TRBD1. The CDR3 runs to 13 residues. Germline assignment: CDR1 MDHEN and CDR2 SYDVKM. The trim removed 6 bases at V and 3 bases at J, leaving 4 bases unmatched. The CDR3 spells CASSDRDHYGYTF. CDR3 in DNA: TGTGCCAGCAGCGACAGGGATCACTATGGCTACACCTTC.